This T cell receptor beta chain was sequenced during a study of a mutant IDH1 vaccine in newly diagnosed glioma. Overall study context: Beforehand, treatment had been radiotherapy, temozolomide, or both; the majority received both. Study-level points and caveats: Among patients, 93.3% showed immune responses induced by the vaccine. There seemed to be no relation between pseudoprogression and changes in top peripheral T cell clonotypes.

There are a few counts of this clone. Its antigen is not known. As to time point: baseline, week 1 (first vaccination visit). Documented treatment: pre-vaccination baseline after standard-of-care therapy. New WHO grade 3 or 4 astrocytomas that were IDH1-mutant and ATRX-lost occurred in the donors. Germline assignment: CDR1 LGHNA and CDR2 YNFKEQ. The V gene end was trimmed by 0 bases and the J gene end by 4 bases; junction bases not matched to a gene: 4. The CDR3 length is 16 residues. Produced via immunoSEQ multiplex PCR; TCRdb's table is partial and in-frame only. Of some 100,000 clones in the sample, around 82% were seen once.

This TCR was recovered from a woman aged 45 to 65 with glioma. Sequenced here: PBMCs, sampled from a glioma patient treated with radiotherapy, temozolomide or both. This chain joins TRBV4-2 and TRBJ1-2, with 11 positions matching TRBD1. CDR3 amino acids: CASSQDGTGGSYGYTF. As DNA, the CDR3 is TGTGCCAGCAGCCAAGATGGGACAGGGGGATCCTATGGCTACACCTTC.